This T cell receptor beta chain appears in the sequencing data of a study of T-cell memory formation after mild COVID-19. TCRdb re-called the 5' RACE reads through MiXCR, storing one row per CDR3 protein. The table has about 300,000 distinct CDR3 sequences, less than 20% seen once. The sample consisted of PBMCs or a T cell subset sorted from them (not recorded which). This clonotype was sampled from a man younger than 35 who had mild COVID-19 (a few samples of this study predate the infection). Cell type and time point are not known.

CDR3 sequence reads: CSVEGQTGSPYEQYF. In DNA form, the CDR3 reads TGCAGCGTTGAAGGCCAGACAGGGAGTCCCTACGAGCAGTACTTC. The chain is built from TRBV29-1 and TRBJ2-7, with 7 bases that match TRBD1. The CDR3 has 15 amino acids. The ends lost 1 base at V and 2 bases at J; junction bases unmatched: 8. Germline values: CDR1 SQVTM, CDR2 ANQGSEA.